This TCR beta chain was found in a study of identical twins. Unique molecular identifiers were present on cDNA, and template switching added a universal primer site. TCRdb processed the 5' RACE reads anew with MiXCR; each CDR3 protein has one entry. The table has approximately 670,000 distinct CDR3 sequences, 5.5% to 7.5% seen once. This clonotype was counted between two and nine times. Its antigen remains unidentified. Donors were all healthy Caucasians. Study-wide results and caveats: Sharing of beta out-of-frame sequences by twins showed a weaker excess.

The sequence came from a man younger than 35 in good health. The sequenced sample consisted of naive T cells sorted from blood.

CDR3 bases: TGCGCCAGCACGACAGGGGGCTACCACAATGAGCAGTTCTTC. It specifies CASTTGGYHNEQFF. The rearrangement uses TRBV10-2 and TRBJ2-1, with 10 bases lining up with TRBD1. The length of the CDR3 is 14 residues. After removal of 7 bases from V and 5 bases from J, the junction contained 5 bases not matched to a gene. CDR1 WSHSY and CDR2 SAAADI come from the germline V gene.